Following are 11 T cell receptor beta chains from one sample sequenced in a study of T cells in Graves' hyperthyroidism and ophthalmopathy (dated by TCRdb to the late 2010s). The library was made by multiplex PCR. Sequencing was carried out with an Illumina HiSeq 2000. Amplification of TCR beta CDR3 regions was carried out from RNA transcripts. The first round of RT-PCR for the TCR CDR3 was performed with the HTBI primer set and the Qiagen OneStep RT-PCR kit. The public reads were reanalyzed by TCRdb: fastp trimming at Q25, MiXCR alignment, in-frame beta chains only. Records with the same CDR3 protein are collapsed into one entry carrying the most frequent genes and DNA. Here the sample has more than 650,000 distinct CDR3 sequences; about 15% occur a single time. Of the sample, roughly 10% is held by the ten largest clones. The sequencing sample was made of blood. The receptor set was obtained from a woman under 30 with Graves' hyperthyroidism.

This chain joins TRBV29-1 and TRBJ2-5, with D perhaps given as TRBD1 or TRBD2 (5 bases each). Germline lookup yields CDR1 SQVTM and CDR2 ANQGSEA. V lost 4 bases and J lost 4, with 13 bases in between. CDR3 length: 13 residues. CDR3 loop: CSVGPGLGETQYF. The CDR3 nucleotides read TGCAGCGTTGGACCGGGGCTGGGAGAGACCCAGTACTTC.

This clonotype was counted ten times or more. The chain joins TRBV2 to TRBJ2-7; 14 bases line up with TRBD2. The ends lost 6 bases at V and 2 bases at J; junction bases unmatched: 15. The CDR3 is 19 residues long. CDR1 and CDR2 (germline): SNHLY, FYNNEI. The CDR3 region is CASSTTPGLAGDHAYEQYF. The CDR3, as DNA: TGTGCCAGCAGCACTACTCCGGGACTAGCGGGAGACCATGCCTACGAGCAGTACTTC.

This clonotype was seen a few times. A much more abundant neighbour one base away suggests this may be a read error. This CDR3 reads CASSLRSNGQFF. CDR3 sequence (DNA): TGTGCCAGCAGCCTACGTAGCAATGGGCAGTTCTTC. The chain is built from TRBV7-2 and TRBJ2-1; D call uncertain. Germline V lookup: CDR1 SGHTA, CDR2 FQGNSA. CDR3 length: 12 residues.

This chain links TRBV12-3 or TRBV12-4 with TRBJ2-7; either TRBD1 or TRBD2 may supply D (5 bases each). The CDR3 totals 14 residues. Between the trimmed V and J ends, which lost 3 bases and 3 bases, there was a span of 12 bases. CDR3 DNA sequence: TGTGCCAGCAGTTTTTCAGGGACGATCTACGAGCAGTACTTC. Protein: CASSFSGTIYEQYF.

This clonotype was picked up many times. V and J are TRBV11-2 and TRBJ2-6, with 11 nucleotides matching TRBD2. V lost 2 bases and J lost 1; bases outside the gene matches: 4. The CDR3 spans 18 residues. Germline CDR1 is SGHAT and CDR2 is FQNNGV. CDR3 sequence reads: CASSLRLAGFSGANVLTF. The CDR3 DNA reads TGTGCCAGCAGCTTAAGACTAGCGGGATTTTCTGGGGCCAACGTCCTGACTTTC.

The chain has TRBV25-1 and TRBJ2-2, with D possibly matching TRBD2 (6 bases). CDR3 length equals 13 residues. Germline V gene sequence: CDR1 MGHDK, CDR2 SYGVNS. Between the trimmed V and J ends, which lost 7 bases and 1 base, there was a span of 7 bases. This CDR3 reads CASISGNTGELFF. The CDR3 nucleotides read TGTGCCAGCATTAGCGGGAACACCGGGGAGCTGTTTTTT. The entire variable domain, with the rest obtained from reference TRBV25-1 and TRBJ2-2, is as follows: EADIYQTPRYLVIGTGKKITLECSQTMGHDKMYWYQQDPGMELHLIHYSYGVNSTEKGDLSSESTVSRIRTEHFPLTLESARPSHTSQYLCASISGNTGELFFGEGSRLTVL.

The sample holds a few counts of this clonotype. The chain carries TRBV27 and TRBJ2-5; TRBD1 matches at 10 bases. V was clipped by 5 bases and J by 5 bases; unmatched bases: 14. Germline loops: CDR1 MNHEY, CDR2 SMNVEV (reference sequence). This CDR3 is built from 17 residues. The CDR3 DNA follows: TGTGCCAGCAGTAGGGGTTATGGGACAGGGGTGGGCGAGACCCAGTACTTC. This translates into CASSRGYGTGVGETQYF.

This clonotype was observed at least ten times. The chain links TRBV6-2 or TRBV6-3 to TRBJ2-1; TRBD2 is a possible D gene (5 bases). The CDR3 contains 12 residues. Germline assignment: CDR1 MNHEY and CDR2 SVGEGT. The V end was cut by 5 bases, the J end by 6 bases, with 8 bases between. CDR3 in amino acids: CASSVLANEQFF. The CDR3 nucleotides read TGTGCCAGCAGTGTTCTAGCCAATGAGCAGTTCTTC.

This clonotype was observed at least ten times. The chain recombines TRBV7-9 with TRBJ1-2, with TRBD1 as a possible D gene (6 bases). The germline V gene encodes CDR1 SEHNR and CDR2 FQNEAQ (reference sequence). The CDR3 consists of 15 residues. V was clipped by 0 bases and J by 6 bases, with 14 bases between them. The CDR3 protein is CASSLASSYRDGYTF. CDR3 nucleotides: TGTGCCAGCAGCTTAGCGAGTAGTTACAGGGATGGCTACACCTTC. The complete variable domain, with remaining parts taken from reference TRBV7-9 and TRBJ1-2, reads DTGVSQNPRHKITKRGQNVTFRCDPISEHNRLYWYRQTLGQGPEFLTYFQNEAQLEKSRLLSDRFSAERPKGSFSTLEIQRTEQGDSAMYLCASSLASSYRDGYTFGSGTRLTVV.

The table lists this clonotype with many counts. V usage is TRBV2 and J usage is TRBJ2-1; TRBD2 aligns across 13 bases. CDR1 is SNHLY and CDR2 is FYNNEI in the germline V gene. The CDR3 is 20 amino acids. V was clipped by 4 bases and J by 3 bases; unmatched bases: 15. For the CDR3, the DNA is TGTGCCAGCAGTGGTCCGACTAGCGGGAGGTCCTCCACCAACTACAATGAGCAGTTCTTC. Protein product: CASSGPTSGRSSTNYNEQFF.

Many counts were recorded for this clonotype. The V call is TRBV12-3 or TRBV12-4, the J call TRBJ1-4; D not certain. The CDR3 length is 12 residues. The V end lost 4 bases, the J end lost 5 bases, and 5 bases lay between the germline ends. CDR3: CASSWNNEKLFF. CDR3 nucleotides: TGTGCCAGCAGTTGGAACAATGAAAAACTGTTTTTT.